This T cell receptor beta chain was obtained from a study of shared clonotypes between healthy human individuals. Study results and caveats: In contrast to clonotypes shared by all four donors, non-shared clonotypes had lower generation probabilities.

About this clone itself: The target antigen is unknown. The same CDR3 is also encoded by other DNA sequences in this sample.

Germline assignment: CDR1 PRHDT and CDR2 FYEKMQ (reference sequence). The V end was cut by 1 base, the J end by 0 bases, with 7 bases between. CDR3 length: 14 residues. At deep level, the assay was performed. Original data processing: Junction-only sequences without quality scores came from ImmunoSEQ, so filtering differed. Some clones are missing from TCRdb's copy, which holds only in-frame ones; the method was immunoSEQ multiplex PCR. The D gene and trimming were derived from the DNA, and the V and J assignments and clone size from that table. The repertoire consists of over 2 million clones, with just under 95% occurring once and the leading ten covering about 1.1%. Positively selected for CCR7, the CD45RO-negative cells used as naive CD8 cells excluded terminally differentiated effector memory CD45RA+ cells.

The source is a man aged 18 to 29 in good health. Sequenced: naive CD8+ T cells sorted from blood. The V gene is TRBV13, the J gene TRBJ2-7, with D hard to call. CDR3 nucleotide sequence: TGTGCCAGCAGCTTAGACCGGAGCTCCTACGAGCAGTACTTC. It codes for CASSLDRSSYEQYF. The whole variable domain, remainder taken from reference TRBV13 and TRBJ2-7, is AAGVIQSPRHLIKEKRETATLKCYPIPRHDTVYWYQQGPGQDPQFLISFYEKMQSDKGSIPDRFSAQQFSDYHSELNMSSLELGDSALYFCASSLDRSSYEQYFGPGTRLTVT.